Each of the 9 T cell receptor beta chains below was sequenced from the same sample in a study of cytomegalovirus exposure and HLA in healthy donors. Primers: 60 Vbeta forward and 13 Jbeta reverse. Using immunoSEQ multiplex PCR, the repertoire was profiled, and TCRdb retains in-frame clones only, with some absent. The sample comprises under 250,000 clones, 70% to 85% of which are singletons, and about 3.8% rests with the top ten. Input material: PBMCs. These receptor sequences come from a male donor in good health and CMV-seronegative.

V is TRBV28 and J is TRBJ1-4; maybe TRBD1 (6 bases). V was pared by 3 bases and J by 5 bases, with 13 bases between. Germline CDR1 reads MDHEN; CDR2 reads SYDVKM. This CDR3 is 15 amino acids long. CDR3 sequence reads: CASSFQQGQNEKLFF. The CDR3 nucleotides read TGTGCCAGCAGTTTTCAGCAGGGACAAAATGAAAAACTGTTTTTT.

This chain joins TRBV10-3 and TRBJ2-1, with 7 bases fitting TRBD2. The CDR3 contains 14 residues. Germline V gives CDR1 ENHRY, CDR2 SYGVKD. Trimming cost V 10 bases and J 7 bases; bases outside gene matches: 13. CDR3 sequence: CATRSRDSGNEQFF. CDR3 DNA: TGTGCCACCCGATCCCGGGATAGCGGGAATGAGCAGTTCTTC.

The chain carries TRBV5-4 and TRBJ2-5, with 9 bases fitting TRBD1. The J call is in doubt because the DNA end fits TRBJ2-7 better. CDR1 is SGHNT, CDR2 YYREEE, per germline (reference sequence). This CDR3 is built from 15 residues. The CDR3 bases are TGTGCCAGCAGCTTGGGGGGGGGACAGGGCTACGAGCAGTACTTC. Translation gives CASSLGGGQGYEQYF.

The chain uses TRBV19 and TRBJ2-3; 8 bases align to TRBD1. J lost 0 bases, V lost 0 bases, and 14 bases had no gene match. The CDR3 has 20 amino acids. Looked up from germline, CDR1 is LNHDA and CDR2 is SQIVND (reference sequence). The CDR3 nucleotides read TGTGCCAGTAGTATAGATCTATCGTGGACAGGGCAGGGAAGCACAGATACGCAGTATTTT. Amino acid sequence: CASSIDLSWTGQGSTDTQYF. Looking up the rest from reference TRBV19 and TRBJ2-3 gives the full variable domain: DGGITQSPKYLFRKEGQNVTLSCEQNLNHDAMYWYRQDPGQGLRLIYYSQIVNDFQKGDIAEGYSVSREKKESFPLTVTSAQKNPTAFYLCASSIDLSWTGQGSTDTQYFGPGTRLTVL.

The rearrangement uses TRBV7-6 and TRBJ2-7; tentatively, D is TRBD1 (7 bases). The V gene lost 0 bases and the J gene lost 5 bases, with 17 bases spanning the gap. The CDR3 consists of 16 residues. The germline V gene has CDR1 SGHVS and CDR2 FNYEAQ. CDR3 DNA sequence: TGTGCCAGCAGCTTAGCTGGGGCAGGGGGGTGGAACGAGCAGTACTTC. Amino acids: CASSLAGAGGWNEQYF.

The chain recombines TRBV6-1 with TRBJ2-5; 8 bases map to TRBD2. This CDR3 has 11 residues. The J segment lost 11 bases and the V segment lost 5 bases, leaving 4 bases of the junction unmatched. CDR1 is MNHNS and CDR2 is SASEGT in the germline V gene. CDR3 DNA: TGTGCCAGCAGTACGGGGGGGGAGCAGTACTTC. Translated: CASSTGGEQYF.

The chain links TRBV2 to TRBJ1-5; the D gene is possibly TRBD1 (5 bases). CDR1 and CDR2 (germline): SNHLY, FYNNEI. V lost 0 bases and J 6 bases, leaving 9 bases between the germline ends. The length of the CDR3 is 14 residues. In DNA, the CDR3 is TGTGCCAGCAGTGAAGCGGGCAGGGCTCAGCCCCAGCATTTT. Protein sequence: CASSEAGRAQPQHF.

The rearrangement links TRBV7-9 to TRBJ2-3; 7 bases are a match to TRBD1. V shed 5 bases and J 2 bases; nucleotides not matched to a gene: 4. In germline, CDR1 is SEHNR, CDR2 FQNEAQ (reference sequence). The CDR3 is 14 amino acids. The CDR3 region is CASSEDRVTDTQYF. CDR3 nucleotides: TGTGCCAGCAGCGAAGACAGGGTCACAGATACGCAGTATTTT.

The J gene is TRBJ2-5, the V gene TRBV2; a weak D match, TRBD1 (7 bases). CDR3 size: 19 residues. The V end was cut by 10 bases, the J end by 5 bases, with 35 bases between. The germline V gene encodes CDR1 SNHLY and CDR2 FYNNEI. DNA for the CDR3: TGTGCCACCCGAGGGGGGACCCATGACAGGGCACTGGATGCGGAGACCCAGTACTTC. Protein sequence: CATRGGTHDRALDAETQYF.